The present TCR beta chain was sequenced within a study of T cells in localized non-small cell lung cancer. Turning to this clone: Its target is unknown.

Whole-study results and caveats: For the top 100 tumor clones, a median roughly 56 also appeared in adjacent lung. Uninvolved adjacent lung had the highest recorded T cell clonality, with tumor below it. Overall survival was longer when the density of T cells in the blood was higher.

TCRdb's table, derived via immunoSEQ multiplex PCR, lists solely in-frame clones and lacks some. Of around 41,000 clones in the sample, 90% to 95% were seen once. Trimming shortened V by 8 bases and J by 7 bases, and 24 bases separated the two germline ends. Germline V gene sequence: CDR1 MNHEY, CDR2 SMNVEV (reference sequence). The CDR3 spans 15 residues. V and J are TRBV27 and TRBJ2-7; TRBD1 is a possible D gene (6 bases). Sample: PBMCs, taken before any cancer treatment. The source of this sequence is a woman between 35 and 75 years old with stage II lung adenocarcinoma. Here the CDR3 reads CASASSGAGAREQYF. The DNA for the CDR3 is TGTGCCAGCGCTTCCTCCGGGGCAGGGGCACGGGAGCAGTACTTC.